This T cell receptor beta chain derives from a study of blood T cell repertoires in COVID-19. Study as a whole: The study drew acute and convalescent COVID-19 samples from the United States, Italy and Spain. Sources were T cells, B-cell-depleted T cells, or PBMCs; the material itself was cDNA or gDNA.

As originally analysed: Amplified reference gene primers provided the basis for estimating nucleated cell counts. Assay: immunoSEQ multiplex PCR; the TCRdb copy retains only in-frame clones and omits some. The V and J calls and clone size were taken over from that table, and D and trimming were inferred from the DNA. The repertoire holds roughly 63,000 clones, around 73% seen once, with roughly an eighth in the top ten. This CDR3 spans 16 amino acids. Germline assignment: CDR1 SGHRS and CDR2 YFSETQ. Losses at the gene ends were 0 bases for V and 7 bases for J; bases not matched to a gene: 8. This receptor was obtained from a man at least 80 years old with acute or convalescent COVID-19. This chain uses TRBV5-1 with TRBJ1-4, with TRBD1 matching over 8 bases. The sample consisted of peripheral blood. CDR3 coding DNA: TGCGCCAGCAGCTTGGAGGGGACAGGATTTCGTGAAAAACTGTTTTTT. Translating it yields CASSLEGTGFREKLFF.